What follows is one T cell receptor beta chain and its context. Its matching antigen is unknown. CDR1 and CDR2 (germline): MNHNS, SASEGT. The CDR3 sequence is 16 residues long. The sample comes from a study of cytomegalovirus exposure and HLA in healthy donors. Whole-study findings and limits: Later analysis associated a missense DCLRE1C variant with TCR beta V- and J-gene trimming. The likely explanation for a cluster of highly shared sequence variants was sequencing artifact.

Though probably carrying unrecorded immune exposures, donors were nominally healthy at sampling. The study ran its PCR with 60 Vbeta and 13 Jbeta primers. Assay used: immunoSEQ multiplex PCR; TCRdb lists only in-frame clones, some missing. Of about 55,000 clones in the sample, 65% to 80% were seen once. The TCR originated in a man aged 40-55 years in good health and CMV-seropositive. Sample: PBMCs. The gene calls are TRBV6-1 and TRBJ2-5, with D possibly matching TRBD1 (6 bases). The assigned J gene may be wrong: the sequence end matches TRBJ2-7 better. The CDR3 nucleotides read TGTGCCAGCAGTGAAAGGCATGGGCAGGGGTACTACGAGCAGTACTTC. This gives the protein CASSERHGQGYYEQYF.